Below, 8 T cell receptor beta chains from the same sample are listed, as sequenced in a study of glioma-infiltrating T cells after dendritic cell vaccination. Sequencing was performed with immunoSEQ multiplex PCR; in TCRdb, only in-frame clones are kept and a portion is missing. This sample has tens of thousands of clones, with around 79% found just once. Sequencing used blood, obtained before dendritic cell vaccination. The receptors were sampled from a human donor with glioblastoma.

The chain's CDR3 is CAGQTRGQGSYGYTF. DNA for the CDR3: TGTGCCGGACAAACTCGAGGACAGGGGAGCTATGGCTACACCTTC. The V gene is TRBV19, the J gene TRBJ1-2, with 9 nucleotides matching TRBD1. The CDR3 loop spans 15 amino acids. Germline CDR1 and CDR2: LNHDA and SQIVND (reference sequence). Germline trimming cut 11 bases from V and 4 bases from J; bases unmatched to any gene: 14.

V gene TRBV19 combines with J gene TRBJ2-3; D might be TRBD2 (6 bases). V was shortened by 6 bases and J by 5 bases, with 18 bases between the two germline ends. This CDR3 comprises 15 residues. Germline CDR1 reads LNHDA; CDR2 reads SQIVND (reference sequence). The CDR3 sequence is CASSYFGGRGDTQYF. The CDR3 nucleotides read TGTGCCAGTAGCTACTTTGGCGGGCGGGGAGATACGCAGTATTTT.

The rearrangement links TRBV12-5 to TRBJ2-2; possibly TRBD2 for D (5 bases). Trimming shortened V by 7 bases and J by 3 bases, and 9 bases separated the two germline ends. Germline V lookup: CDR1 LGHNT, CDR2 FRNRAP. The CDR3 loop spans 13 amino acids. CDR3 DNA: TGTGCTAGTGACGGGCGGGACACCGGGGAGCTGTTTTTT. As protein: CASDGRDTGELFF.

CDR3 sequence reads: CATTGGEKQFF. DNA for the CDR3: TGTGCCACCACCGGAGGGGAGAAGCAGTTCTTC. The chain combines TRBV2 with TRBJ2-1; D is possibly TRBD2 (6 bases). With 10 bases removed from V and 11 bases from J, the gap between germline ends came to 15 bases. Germline V CDR1 and CDR2: SNHLY, FYNNEI. The CDR3 length is 11 residues.

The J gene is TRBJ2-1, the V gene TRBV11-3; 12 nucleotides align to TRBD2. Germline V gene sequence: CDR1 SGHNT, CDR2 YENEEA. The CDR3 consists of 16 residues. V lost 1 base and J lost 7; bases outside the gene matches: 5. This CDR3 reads CASSLVLAGGRNEQFF. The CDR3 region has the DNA TGTGCCAGCAGCTTAGTTCTAGCGGGAGGGAGGAATGAGCAGTTCTTC.

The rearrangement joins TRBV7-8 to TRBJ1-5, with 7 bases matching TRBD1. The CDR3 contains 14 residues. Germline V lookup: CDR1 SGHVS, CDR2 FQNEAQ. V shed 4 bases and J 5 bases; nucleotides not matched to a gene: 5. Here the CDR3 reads CASSSDRDHQPQHF. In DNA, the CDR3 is TGTGCCAGCAGCTCCGACAGGGACCATCAGCCCCAGCATTTT.

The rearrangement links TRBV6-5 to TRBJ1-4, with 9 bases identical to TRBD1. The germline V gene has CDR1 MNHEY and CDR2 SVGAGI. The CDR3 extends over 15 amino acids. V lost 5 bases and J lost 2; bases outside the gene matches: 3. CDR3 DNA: TGTGCCAGCAGTAGACAGGGGGGGACTAATGAAAAACTGTTTTTT. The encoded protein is CASSRQGGTNEKLFF.

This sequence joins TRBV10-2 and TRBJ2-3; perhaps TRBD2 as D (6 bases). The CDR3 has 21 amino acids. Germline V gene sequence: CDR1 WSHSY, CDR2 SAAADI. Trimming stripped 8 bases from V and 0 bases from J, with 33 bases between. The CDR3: CASRGILRLDRQHPSTDTQYF. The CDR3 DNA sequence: TGCGCCAGCCGCGGGATCCTAAGGTTGGACCGTCAACACCCTAGCACAGATACGCAGTATTTT.